What follows describes a single T cell receptor beta chain. The sample originates from a study of blood T cell repertoires in COVID-19. Study as a whole: T cells, B-cell-depleted T cells, or PBMCs supplied cDNA or gDNA.

Patients of the Seattle cohort, enrolled during active infection, were followed longitudinally. Profiling relied on immunoSEQ multiplex PCR, and the TCRdb table lists in-frame clones only, not all of them. The sample carries a few hundred thousand clones, about 87% recorded once. This CDR3 has 16 amino acids. Germline-derived CDR1 and CDR2 are SGHTS and YDEGEE. V shed 0 bases and J 8 bases; nucleotides not matched to a gene: 8. The sequence was collected from a woman in her forties or fifties with COVID-19, enrolled during active disease. The rearrangement joins TRBV5-8 to TRBJ1-2; 12 bases are a match to TRBD1. Input material: peripheral blood. The CDR3 bases are TGTGCCAGCAGCTTGGTTCAGGGACAGGGGGCTCGAGGCTACACCTTC. It encodes CASSLVQGQGARGYTF.